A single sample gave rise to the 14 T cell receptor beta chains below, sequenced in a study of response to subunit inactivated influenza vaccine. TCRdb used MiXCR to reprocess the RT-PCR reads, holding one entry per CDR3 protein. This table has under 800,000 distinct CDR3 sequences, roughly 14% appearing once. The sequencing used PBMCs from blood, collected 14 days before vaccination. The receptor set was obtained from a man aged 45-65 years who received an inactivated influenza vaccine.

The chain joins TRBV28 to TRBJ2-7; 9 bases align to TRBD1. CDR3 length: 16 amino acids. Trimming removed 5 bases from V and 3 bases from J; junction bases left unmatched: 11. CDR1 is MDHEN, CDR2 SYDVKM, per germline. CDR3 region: CASSPPGTGRIYEQYF. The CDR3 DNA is TGTGCCAGCAGTCCCCCCGGGACAGGGAGAATCTACGAGCAGTACTTC.

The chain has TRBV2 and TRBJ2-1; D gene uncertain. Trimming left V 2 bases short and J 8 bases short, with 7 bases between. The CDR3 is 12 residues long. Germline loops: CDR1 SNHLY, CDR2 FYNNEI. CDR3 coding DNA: TGTGCCAGCAGTGAAAACGGCTATGAGCAGTTCTTC. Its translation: CASSENGYEQFF.

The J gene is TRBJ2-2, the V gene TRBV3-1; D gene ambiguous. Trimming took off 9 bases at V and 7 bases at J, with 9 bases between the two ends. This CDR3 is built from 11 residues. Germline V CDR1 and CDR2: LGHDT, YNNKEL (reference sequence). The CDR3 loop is CASKQDGELFF. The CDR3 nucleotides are TGTGCCAGTAAGCAGGACGGGGAGCTGTTTTTT.

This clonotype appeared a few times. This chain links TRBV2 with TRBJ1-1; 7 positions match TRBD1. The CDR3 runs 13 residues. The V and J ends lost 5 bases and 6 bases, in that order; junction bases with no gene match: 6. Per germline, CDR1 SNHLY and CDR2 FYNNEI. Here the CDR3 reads CASSPDRAPEAFF. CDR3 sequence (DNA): TGTGCCAGCAGTCCCGACAGGGCCCCTGAAGCTTTCTTT.

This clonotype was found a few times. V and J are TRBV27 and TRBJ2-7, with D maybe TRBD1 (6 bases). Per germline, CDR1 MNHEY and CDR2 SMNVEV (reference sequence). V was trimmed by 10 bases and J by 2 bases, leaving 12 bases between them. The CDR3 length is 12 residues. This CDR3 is CATGHTTYEQYF. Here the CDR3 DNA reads TGTGCCACGGGACACACTACCTACGAGCAGTACTTC.

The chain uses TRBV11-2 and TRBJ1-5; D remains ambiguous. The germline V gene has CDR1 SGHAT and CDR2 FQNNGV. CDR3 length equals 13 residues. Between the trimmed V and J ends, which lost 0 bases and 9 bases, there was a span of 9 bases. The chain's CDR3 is CASSLDSARPQHF. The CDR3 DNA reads TGTGCCAGCAGCTTAGATTCCGCCAGGCCCCAGCATTTT.

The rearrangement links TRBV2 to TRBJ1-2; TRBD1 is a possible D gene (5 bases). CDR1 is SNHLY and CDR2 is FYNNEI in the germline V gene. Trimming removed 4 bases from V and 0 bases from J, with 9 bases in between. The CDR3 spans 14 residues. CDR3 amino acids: CASSVGQTNYGYTF. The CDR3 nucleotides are TGTGCCAGCAGTGTGGGGCAGACTAACTATGGCTACACCTTC. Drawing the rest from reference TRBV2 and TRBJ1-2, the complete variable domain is EPEVTQTPSHQVTQMGQEVILRCVPISNHLYFYWYRQILGQKVEFLVSFYNNEISEKSEIFDDQFSVERPDGSNFTLKIRSTKLEDSAMYFCASSVGQTNYGYTFGSGTRLTVV.

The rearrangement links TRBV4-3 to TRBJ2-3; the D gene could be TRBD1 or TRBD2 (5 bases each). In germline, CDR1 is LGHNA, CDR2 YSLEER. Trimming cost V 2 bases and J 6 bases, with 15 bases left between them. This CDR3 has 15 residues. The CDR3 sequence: CASSQQGGGADTQYF. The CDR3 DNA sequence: TGCGCCAGCAGCCAACAGGGTGGGGGAGCTGATACGCAGTATTTT.

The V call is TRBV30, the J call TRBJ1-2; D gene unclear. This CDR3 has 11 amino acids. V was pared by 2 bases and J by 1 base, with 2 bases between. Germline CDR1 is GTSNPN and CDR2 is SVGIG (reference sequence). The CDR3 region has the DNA TGTGCCTGGAGTAGTAACTATGGCTACACCTTC. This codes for CAWSSNYGYTF.

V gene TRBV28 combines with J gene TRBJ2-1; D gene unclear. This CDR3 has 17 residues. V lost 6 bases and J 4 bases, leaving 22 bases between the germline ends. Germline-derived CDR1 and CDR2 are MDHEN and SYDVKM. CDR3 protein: CASSPAPGGLRYNEQFF. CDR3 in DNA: TGTGCCAGCAGCCCCGCGCCGGGTGGGTTGAGGTACAATGAGCAGTTCTTC. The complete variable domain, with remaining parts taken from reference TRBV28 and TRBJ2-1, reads DVKVTQSSRYLVKRTGEKVFLECVQDMDHENMFWYRQDPGLGLRLIYFSYDVKMKEKGDIPEGYSVSREKKERFSLILESASTNQTSMYLCASSPAPGGLRYNEQFFGPGTRLTVL.

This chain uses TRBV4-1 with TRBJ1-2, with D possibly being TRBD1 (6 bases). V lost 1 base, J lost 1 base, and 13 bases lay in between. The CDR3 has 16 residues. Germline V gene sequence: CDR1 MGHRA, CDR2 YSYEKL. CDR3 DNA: TGCGCCAGCAGCCAAGTCCCCGGACAGCTTAACTATGGCTACACCTTC. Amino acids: CASSQVPGQLNYGYTF.

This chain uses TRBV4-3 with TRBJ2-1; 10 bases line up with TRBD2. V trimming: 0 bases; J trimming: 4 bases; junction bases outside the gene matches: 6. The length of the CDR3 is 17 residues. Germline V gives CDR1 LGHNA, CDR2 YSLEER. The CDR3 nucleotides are TGCGCCAGCAGCCAAGACTTAGCGGGAGGAACTTACAATGAGCAGTTCTTC. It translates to CASSQDLAGGTYNEQFF.

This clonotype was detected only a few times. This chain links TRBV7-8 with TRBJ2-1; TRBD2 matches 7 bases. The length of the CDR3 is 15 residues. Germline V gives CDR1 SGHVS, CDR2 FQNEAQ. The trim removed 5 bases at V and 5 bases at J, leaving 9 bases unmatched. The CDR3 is CASSPGTTIHNEQFF. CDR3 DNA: TGTGCCAGCAGCCCAGGGACTACCATCCACAATGAGCAGTTCTTC.

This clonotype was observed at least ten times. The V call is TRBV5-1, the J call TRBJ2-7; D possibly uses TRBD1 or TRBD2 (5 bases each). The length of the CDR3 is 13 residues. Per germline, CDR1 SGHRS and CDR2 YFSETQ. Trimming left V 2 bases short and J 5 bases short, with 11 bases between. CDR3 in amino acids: CASSFGGVDEQYF. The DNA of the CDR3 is TGCGCCAGCAGCTTTGGGGGTGTAGACGAGCAGTACTTC.